This TCR beta chain was sequenced for a study of T cell changes during pregnancy in multiple sclerosis. Method: immunoSEQ multiplex PCR; TCRdb's copy keeps in-frame clones and lacks some. Among just under 60,000 clones, about 91% were seen once, and the ten largest hold 0.85%. Trimming left V 8 bases short and J 4 bases short, with 14 bases between. This CDR3 region has 14 residues. CDR1 and CDR2 from the germline V gene are LNHNV and YYDKDF (reference sequence). This receptor was taken from a female donor with multiple sclerosis, enrolled in a pregnancy study. The input for sequencing was peripheral blood, taken in the first trimester of pregnancy. J is TRBJ1-4 and V is TRBV15; D might be TRBD1 (6 bases). This CDR3 reads CATGAGARNEKLFF. CDR3 nucleotide sequence: TGTGCCACCGGGGCGGGGGCCCGTAATGAAAAACTGTTTTTT. Variable domain in full (rest from reference TRBV15 and TRBJ1-4): DAMVIQNPRYQVTQFGKPVTLSCSQTLNHNVMYWYQQKSSQAPKLLFHYYDKDFNNEADTPDNFQSRRPNTSFCFLDIRSPGLGDTAMYLCATGAGARNEKLFFGSGTQLSVL.